This entry features one T cell receptor (beta chain) sequence. No antigen is known for it. The data are from a study of T cell repertoires in cytomegalovirus infection. Findings of the study overall: Summed frequency of public TCR beta families distinguished CMV carriers with the relevant HLA. Ex vivo, HLA-C-restricted CMV-specific TCR beta clonotypes prevailed over the rest of the response.

Trimming took 2 bases from V and 5 from J; bases not matched to a gene: 8. The CDR3 sequence is 17 residues long. CDR1 MGHRA and CDR2 YSYEKL come from the germline V gene. TCRdb reprocessed the reads with MiXCR, giving one entry per CDR3 protein. The table shows more than 150,000 distinct CDR3 sequences, with under 25% occurring only once. This sequence joins TRBV4-1 and TRBJ2-1, with 11 bases fitting TRBD2. Sequenced: PBMCs. This sequence originates from a human donor in good health (CMV status not recorded). Some clones in this sample may be carry-over from other donors' samples. The CDR3: CASSQNPGLAADNEQFF. CDR3 nucleotides: TGCGCCAGCAGCCAAAACCCGGGACTAGCGGCGGACAATGAGCAGTTCTTC.